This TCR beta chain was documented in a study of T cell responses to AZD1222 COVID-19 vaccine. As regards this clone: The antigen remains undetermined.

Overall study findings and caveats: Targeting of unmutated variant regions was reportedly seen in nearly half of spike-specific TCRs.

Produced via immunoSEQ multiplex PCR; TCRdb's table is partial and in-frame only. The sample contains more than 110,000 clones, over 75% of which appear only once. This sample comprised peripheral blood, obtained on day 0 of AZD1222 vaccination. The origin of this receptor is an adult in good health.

CDR3 region: CASSDSTGNIQYF. CDR3 bases: TGTGCCAGCAGTGACTCGACAGGAAACATTCAGTACTTC. This chain joins TRBV6-4 and TRBJ2-4; TRBD1 is a possible D gene (6 bases). CDR3 size: 13 residues. V lost 0 bases and J lost 6, with 6 bases in between. In germline, CDR1 is MRHNA, CDR2 SNTAGT.